These T cell receptor beta chains were read from a single sample in a study of T cell repertoires in cytomegalovirus infection. Each CDR3 protein is one row after TCRdb ran MiXCR on the reads. The table has about 240,000 distinct CDR3 sequences, around 6.4% seen once; the top ten hold under 7%. Source material: PBMCs. These TCRs come from a human donor in good health (CMV status not recorded). Some clones in this sample may be carry-over from other donors' samples. The CDR3 runs from the conserved cysteine through the conserved F or W. A D gene is named only where the DNA matches it firmly. Clone sizes are given selectively: once, few, many, or a class where the clone is expanded.

V,J,D,size,CDR3,DNA
TRBV28,TRBJ2-2,NA,many,CASGGTGELFF,TGTGCCAGCGGCGGTACCGGGGAGCTGTTTTTT
TRBV29-1,TRBJ1-5,TRBD1,many,CSVHGGTGDNQPQHF,TGCAGCGTGCATGGCGGGACAGGGGACAATCAGCCCCAGCATTTT
TRBV6-2/TRBV6-3,TRBJ2-3,TRBD2,few,CASSERLAGADTQYF,TGTGCCAGCAGTGAACGACTAGCGGGGGCAGATACGCAGTATTTT
TRBV7-2,TRBJ1-5,NA,many,CASSLAVDDQPQHF,TGTGCCAGCAGCTTAGCGGTCGACGATCAGCCCCAGCATTTT
TRBV7-9,TRBJ1-6,TRBD1,many,CASSLRTGFNSPLHF,TGTGCCAGCAGCTTAAGGACAGGGTTTAATTCACCCCTCCACTTT
TRBV29-1,TRBJ2-1,TRBD2,many,CSVRTSGDPWSSYNEQFF,TGCAGCGTGAGGACTAGCGGGGACCCTTGGAGTTCCTACAATGAGCAGTTCTTC
TRBV20-1,TRBJ1-1,NA,many,CSAREPPAFF,TGCAGTGCTAGAGAACCCCCAGCTTTCTTT
TRBV25-1,TRBJ2-5,NA,many,CASSDAGLAQETQCF,TGTGCCAGCAGTGACGCAGGGCTGGCCCAAGAGACCCAGTGCTTC
TRBV5-6,TRBJ2-2,TRBD1,NA,CASSLKDRAFTGELFF,TGTGCCAGCAGCTTGAAGGACAGGGCTTTCACCGGGGAGCTGTTTTTT
TRBV28,TRBJ2-5,NA,many,CASNQQDGGAETQYF,TGTGCCAGCAATCAACAGGACGGCGGGGCGGAGACCCAGTACTTC
TRBV20-1,TRBJ1-1,TRBD1,many,CSAYQDRVDAFF,TGCAGTGCCTATCAGGACAGGGTGGACGCTTTCTTT
TRBV10-3,TRBJ2-7,TRBD1,many,CAISESGTGGEQYF,TGTGCCATCAGTGAGTCAGGGACAGGGGGCGAGCAGTACTTC
TRBV14,TRBJ1-1,NA,many,CASSQDPGRGDTEAFF,TGTGCCAGCAGCCAAGATCCGGGTCGGGGGGACACTGAAGCTTTCTTT
TRBV20-1,TRBJ1-2,TRBD1,few,CSASPYRGGYTF,TGCAGTGCTAGCCCGTACAGGGGTGGCTACACCTTC
TRBV29-1,TRBJ2-3,NA,NA,CSGDRVSTDTQYF,TGCAGCGGCGACAGAGTAAGCACAGATACGCAGTATTTT
TRBV25-1,TRBJ2-5,NA,NA,CASSKRRQGGETQYF,TGTGCCAGCAGTAAAAGAAGGCAGGGGGGTGAGACCCAGTACTTC
TRBV7-2,TRBJ1-6,NA,medium-sized,CASSLVGAANSPLHF,TGTGCCAGCAGCTTAGTCGGGGCGGCGAATTCACCCCTCCACTTT
TRBV23-1,TRBJ1-2,TRBD1,many,CASSQAPARQGTVRNYGYTF,TGCGCCAGCAGTCAAGCCCCAGCTCGACAGGGAACCGTTCGGAACTATGGCTACACCTTC
TRBV6-2/TRBV6-3,TRBJ2-7,NA,many,CASSYGPKASEQYF,TGTGCCAGCAGTTATGGCCCCAAAGCGTCTGAGCAGTACTTC
TRBV9,TRBJ1-5,NA,many,CASSRVVNQPQHF,TGTGCCAGCAGCCGAGTCGTCAATCAGCCCCAGCATTTT
TRBV2,TRBJ2-5,NA,many,CASTPSRQQETQYF,TGTGCCAGCACCCCCTCTAGGCAGCAAGAGACCCAGTACTTC
TRBV6-2/TRBV6-3,TRBJ2-7,TRBD1,many,CASSLGQGVHEQYF,TGTGCCAGCAGTTTGGGACAGGGAGTCCACGAGCAGTACTTC
TRBV2,TRBJ1-2,TRBD1,many,CASSRTGGYGYTF,TGTGCCAGCAGTAGGACAGGCGGCTATGGCTACACCTTC
TRBV7-2,TRBJ2-3,NA,many,CASSLVGTLTEDTQYF,TGTGCCAGCAGCTTAGTTGGGACCCTCACAGAAGATACGCAGTATTTT
TRBV5-4,TRBJ2-6,NA,many,CASSLGKGWANVLTF,TGTGCCAGCAGCTTGGGGAAGGGATGGGCCAACGTCCTGACTTTC
TRBV24-1,TRBJ2-1,NA,many,CATSVGSSSYNEQFF,TGTGCCACCAGTGTAGGGTCCAGCTCCTACAATGAGCAGTTCTTC
TRBV20-1,TRBJ1-6,TRBD1,many,CSASLQGANNSPLHF,TGCAGTGCTAGTTTACAGGGGGCGAATAATTCACCCCTCCACTTT
TRBV7-9,TRBJ2-3,NA,many,CASRGASQGTDTQYF,TGTGCCAGCAGGGGGGCCTCCCAGGGGACAGATACGCAGTATTTT
TRBV6-2/TRBV6-3,TRBJ2-7,NA,many,CASKERDEQYF,TGTGCCAGCAAAGAAAGAGACGAGCAGTACTTC
TRBV7-9,TRBJ1-1,TRBD1,many,CASSQTGGTEAFF,TGTGCCAGCAGCCAAACAGGGGGCACTGAAGCTTTCTTT
TRBV10-3,TRBJ2-3,TRBD2,many,CAIRAGGVTDTQYF,TGTGCCATCAGAGCGGGGGGGGTCACAGATACGCAGTATTTT
TRBV7-2,TRBJ1-2,NA,many,CASSPTRDGVGYTF,TGTGCCAGCAGCCCGACCAGGGACGGGGTCGGCTACACCTTC
TRBV6-1,TRBJ2-3,TRBD2,many,CASLTRTSGSTDTQYF,TGTGCCAGTCTTACAAGGACTAGCGGAAGCACAGATACGCAGTATTTT
TRBV12-3/TRBV12-4,TRBJ2-7,NA,many,CASSPGGTVDYEQYF,TGTGCCAGCAGTCCTGGGGGGACAGTAGACTACGAGCAGTACTTC
TRBV7-2,TRBJ1-1,NA,many,CASSLAKTTF,TGTGCCAGCAGCTTAGCGAAGACTACTTTT
TRBV7-9,TRBJ1-4,TRBD1,many,CASSSTGTVNEKLFF,TGTGCCAGCAGCTCCACCGGGACAGTTAATGAAAAACTGTTTTTT
TRBV7-2,TRBJ1-6,NA,many,CASSLRTEGSPLHF,TGTGCCAGCAGCTTAAGGACAGAGGGATCACCCCTCCACTTT
TRBV5-1,TRBJ1-3,NA,NA,CASTEMGSGNTIYF,TGCGCCAGCACCGAGATGGGCTCTGGAAACACCATATATTTT
TRBV29-1,TRBJ2-5,NA,many,CSVETDGGQYF,TGCAGCGTTGAAACCGACGGAGGGCAGTACTTC
TRBV7-2,TRBJ2-5,NA,many,CASSVENSYQETQYF,TGTGCCAGCAGCGTAGAGAACAGCTACCAAGAGACCCAGTACTTC
TRBV7-9,TRBJ2-7,NA,many,CASSLSVSYEQYF,TGTGCCAGCAGCTTAAGTGTGAGCTACGAGCAGTACTTC
TRBV5-1,TRBJ2-7,TRBD1,many,CASSLNRGIYEQYF,TGCGCCAGCAGCTTGAACAGGGGGATTTACGAGCAGTACTTC
TRBV20-1,TRBJ1-5,NA,many,CSAKGTAGPNQPQHF,TGCAGTGCAAAGGGCACCGCGGGGCCCAATCAGCCCCAGCATTTT
TRBV11-2,TRBJ1-5,TRBD1,many,CASSWGGQPNQPQHF,TGTGCCAGCAGCTGGGGGGGACAGCCTAATCAGCCCCAGCATTTT
TRBV20-1,TRBJ2-3,NA,many,CSASTGPEGAQYF,TGCAGTGCCTCGACCGGGCCCGAAGGGGCGCAGTATTTT
TRBV2,TRBJ2-4,NA,many,CASSGALEYF,TGTGCCAGCAGTGGGGCATTGGAGTACTTC
TRBV4-3,TRBJ2-7,NA,few,CASSQDLGYEQYF,TGCGCCAGCAGCCAAGATTTGGGCTACGAGCAGTACTTC
TRBV7-2,TRBJ1-1,NA,many,CASSLGPTANTEAFF,TGTGCCAGCAGCTTAGGACCCACAGCGAACACTGAAGCTTTCTTT
TRBV14,TRBJ2-2,NA,many,CASSLATGELFF,TGTGCCAGCAGCCTCGCCACCGGGGAGCTGTTTTTT
TRBV12-3/TRBV12-4,TRBJ2-1,NA,many,CASSLRTIYNEQFF,TGTGCCAGCAGCTTACGGACTATTTACAATGAGCAGTTCTTC
TRBV20-1,TRBJ1-1,NA,many,CSARGGIMNTEAFF,TGCAGTGCCCGCGGGGGGATCATGAACACTGAAGCTTTCTTT
TRBV12-3/TRBV12-4,TRBJ2-6,TRBD1,many,CASRRQGSGANVLTF,TGTGCCAGCAGACGACAGGGCTCTGGGGCCAACGTCCTGACTTTC
TRBV20-1,TRBJ1-1,NA,few,CSACPDPNTEAFF,TGCAGTGCCTGCCCCGACCCGAACACTGAAGCTTTCTTT
TRBV6-2/TRBV6-3,TRBJ1-5,NA,many,CASRNGSRDQPQHF,TGTGCCAGCAGAAACGGGTCGCGAGATCAGCCCCAGCATTTT